This is a list of T cell receptor beta chains from one sample in a study of a mutant IDH1 vaccine in newly diagnosed glioma. Their specific antigens are unknown. Sequenced by immunoSEQ multiplex PCR; TCRdb stores in-frame clones only, minus some. Of some 33,000 clones listed, 88% are singletons. Sequencing was performed on PBMCs, taken from a glioma patient whose treatment included an IDH1 peptide vaccine. The receptors were sampled from a man aged 40-50 years with glioma. Each CDR3 is given with its conserved first and last residue. Fields, in order: V gene, clone size, J gene, D gene, CDR3 DNA, CDR3 protein. D genes are given only for firm matches. Clone size, where shown, is once, few, many, or a class for clones that have expanded.

v_call: TRBV6-1
clone_size: NA
j_call: TRBJ1-2
d_call: NA
cdr3_nt: TGTGCCAGCAGGTATGGGGGGGAAGATGGCTACACCTTC
cdr3_aa: CASRYGGEDGYTF

v_call: TRBV15
clone_size: NA
j_call: TRBJ1-5
d_call: NA
cdr3_nt: TGTGCCACCAGCAGAGATGAATTGACCAGGGTACGTCAGCCCCAGCATTTT
cdr3_aa: CATSRDELTRVRQPQHF

v_call: TRBV6-5
clone_size: NA
j_call: TRBJ1-2
d_call: NA
cdr3_nt: TGTGCCAGCAGTTACATGCAGGCAAACCGCTATGGCTACACCTTC
cdr3_aa: CASSYMQANRYGYTF

v_call: TRBV19
clone_size: NA
j_call: TRBJ1-2
d_call: NA
cdr3_nt: TGTGCCAGTAGATGGATCTCAGCTAACTATGGCTACACCTTC
cdr3_aa: CASRWISANYGYTF

v_call: TRBV7-7
clone_size: NA
j_call: TRBJ1-1
d_call: NA
cdr3_nt: TGTGCCAGCAGCCCCCAGGAGAACACTGAAGCTTTCTTT
cdr3_aa: CASSPQENTEAFF

v_call: TRBV2
clone_size: NA
j_call: TRBJ1-2
d_call: NA
cdr3_nt: TGTGCCAGCAGTGACCCACGGCAAACTTTAAACTATGGCTACACCTTC
cdr3_aa: CASSDPRQTLNYGYTF

v_call: TRBV7-8
clone_size: NA
j_call: TRBJ2-3
d_call: TRBD2
cdr3_nt: TGTGAGATAAGGACTAGCGGGGGGGTCACAGATACGCAGTATTTT
cdr3_aa: CEIRTSGGVTDTQYF

v_call: TRBV5-1
clone_size: NA
j_call: TRBJ2-1
d_call: NA
cdr3_nt: TGCGCCAGCAGCTTGGGACAGCGGAGCTCCTACAATGAGCAGTTCTTC
cdr3_aa: CASSLGQRSSYNEQFF

v_call: TRBV9
clone_size: NA
j_call: TRBJ2-3
d_call: TRBD1
cdr3_nt: TGTGCCAGCAGCCCAGGACAGGGCACAGATACGCAGTATTTT
cdr3_aa: CASSPGQGTDTQYF

v_call: TRBV10-3
clone_size: NA
j_call: TRBJ1-1
d_call: TRBD1
cdr3_nt: TGTGCCTCTACTCAACAGGGGGGGGACACTGAAGCTTTCTTT
cdr3_aa: CASTQQGGDTEAFF

v_call: TRBV30
clone_size: NA
j_call: TRBJ2-7
d_call: NA
cdr3_nt: TGTGCCTCACATTGGTGGACCACCTACGAGCAGTACTTC
cdr3_aa: CASHWWTTYEQYF

v_call: TRBV7-9
clone_size: once
j_call: TRBJ1-6
d_call: NA
cdr3_nt: TGTGCCAGCAGCTTAGAGGGGGGTCGGCCCCTCCACTTT
cdr3_aa: CASSLEGGRPLHF

v_call: TRBV6-5
clone_size: NA
j_call: TRBJ1-1
d_call: NA
cdr3_nt: TGTGCCAGTGTCAAAAGGGCTTTGCCCACTGAAGCTTTCTTT
cdr3_aa: CASVKRALPTEAFF

v_call: TRBV5-3
clone_size: NA
j_call: TRBJ2-2
d_call: NA
cdr3_nt: TGTGCCAGAAGTTGTCGCGGGCTAGGGGACACCGGGGAGCTGTTTTTT
cdr3_aa: CARSCRGLGDTGELFF

v_call: TRBV5-4
clone_size: NA
j_call: TRBJ2-1
d_call: TRBD1
cdr3_nt: TGTGCCAGCAGCGTTGGGGGGGGACAGGGCATCCTCTTCGAGCAGTTCTTC
cdr3_aa: CASSVGGGQGILFEQFF

v_call: TRBV7-6
clone_size: NA
j_call: TRBJ2-1
d_call: NA
cdr3_nt: TGTGCCAGCAGCCCCCCCCAAGGGAAGCAGTTCTTC
cdr3_aa: CASSPPQGKQFF

v_call: TRBV7-2
clone_size: NA
j_call: TRBJ2-2
d_call: TRBD2
cdr3_nt: TGTGCCAGCAGCTTTATCACTAGCGGGGTAAACACCGGGGAGCTGTTTTTT
cdr3_aa: CASSFITSGVNTGELFF

v_call: TRBV28
clone_size: NA
j_call: TRBJ2-1
d_call: NA
cdr3_nt: TGTGCCACTTCCCCATGGGAGGGGGCCCCCTACAATGAGCAGTTCTTC
cdr3_aa: CATSPWEGAPYNEQFF

v_call: TRBV7-8
clone_size: once
j_call: TRBJ1-2
d_call: NA
cdr3_nt: TGTGCCAGCAGCATATACGGACAGTATGGCTACACCTTC
cdr3_aa: CASSIYGQYGYTF

v_call: TRBV25-1
clone_size: NA
j_call: TRBJ2-3
d_call: NA
cdr3_nt: TGTGCCAGCAGTGAGCCCTCGGGCCCCCCTTACACAGATACGCAGTATTTT
cdr3_aa: CASSEPSGPPYTDTQYF

v_call: TRBV7-2
clone_size: NA
j_call: TRBJ2-7
d_call: TRBD1
cdr3_nt: TGTGCCAGCAGCCTCCGAGGACAGGGGGGCTCCTACGAGCAGTACTTC
cdr3_aa: CASSLRGQGGSYEQYF

v_call: TRBV27
clone_size: NA
j_call: TRBJ2-2
d_call: TRBD2
cdr3_nt: TGTGCCAGCAGTCCCCTCTTACTAGCGGGAGTGAACACCGGGGAGCTGTTTTTT
cdr3_aa: CASSPLLLAGVNTGELFF

v_call: TRBV11-3
clone_size: NA
j_call: TRBJ1-1
d_call: NA
cdr3_nt: TGTGCCAGCAGCAAACCGGGAACTGAAGCTTTCTTT
cdr3_aa: CASSKPGTEAFF

v_call: TRBV4-2
clone_size: NA
j_call: TRBJ2-7
d_call: TRBD2
cdr3_nt: TGTGCCAGCAGCCAAGCCCCAGCGGGAGTCCTCTACGAGCAGTACTTC
cdr3_aa: CASSQAPAGVLYEQYF

v_call: TRBV19
clone_size: NA
j_call: TRBJ1-1
d_call: NA
cdr3_nt: TGTGCCAGTAGGCCGGGACACGAGAACACTGAAGCTTTCTTT
cdr3_aa: CASRPGHENTEAFF

v_call: TRBV28
clone_size: NA
j_call: TRBJ2-1
d_call: TRBD2
cdr3_nt: TGTGCCAGCAGTTCCCCCCGGGGGGGTGAGCAGTTCTTC
cdr3_aa: CASSSPRGGEQFF

v_call: TRBV28
clone_size: NA
j_call: TRBJ1-2
d_call: NA
cdr3_nt: TGTGCCAGCAGTAGATCCACAGGCGTAATCTATGGCTACACCTTC
cdr3_aa: CASSRSTGVIYGYTF

v_call: TRBV4-1
clone_size: NA
j_call: TRBJ1-5
d_call: TRBD1
cdr3_nt: TGCGCCAGCAGCCTGGGGACAGGGTATCAGCCCCAGCATTTT
cdr3_aa: CASSLGTGYQPQHF

v_call: TRBV4-1
clone_size: few
j_call: TRBJ2-6
d_call: NA
cdr3_nt: TGCGCCAGCAGCGGGGGGGGCCGCGGGGCCAACGTCCTGACTTTC
cdr3_aa: CASSGGGRGANVLTF

v_call: TRBV19
clone_size: NA
j_call: TRBJ1-2
d_call: TRBD1
cdr3_nt: TGTGCCAGTAGTCCCCAGGGGGACTATGGCTACACCTTC
cdr3_aa: CASSPQGDYGYTF

v_call: TRBV28
clone_size: NA
j_call: TRBJ2-7
d_call: TRBD1
cdr3_nt: TGTGCCAGCAGTTTGACAGGGACAGGAACCTACGAGCAGTACTTC
cdr3_aa: CASSLTGTGTYEQYF

v_call: TRBV7-2
clone_size: NA
j_call: TRBJ2-1
d_call: TRBD2
cdr3_nt: TGTGCCAGCAGCTTAGGTAGTAGCGGGAGGCGTTACAATGAGCAGTTCTTC
cdr3_aa: CASSLGSSGRRYNEQFF

v_call: TRBV7-8
clone_size: few
j_call: TRBJ2-3
d_call: TRBD2
cdr3_nt: TGTGCCAGCAGCCCAGGAGCGGGATCGCCGTGGACGCAGTATTTT
cdr3_aa: CASSPGAGSPWTQYF

v_call: TRBV7-2
clone_size: NA
j_call: TRBJ1-3
d_call: NA
cdr3_nt: TGTGCCAGCAGCTTACTAGGAGACACCATATATTTT
cdr3_aa: CASSLLGDTIYF

v_call: TRBV19
clone_size: NA
j_call: TRBJ1-1
d_call: NA
cdr3_nt: TGTGCCAGTAGTATAGGGGGCATGAACACTGAAGCTTTCTTT
cdr3_aa: CASSIGGMNTEAFF

v_call: TRBV7-2
clone_size: once
j_call: TRBJ1-3
d_call: NA
cdr3_nt: TGTGCCAGCAGCTTAGCGGTGGTGCCGGACTCTGGAAACACCATATATTTT
cdr3_aa: CASSLAVVPDSGNTIYF

v_call: TRBV25-1
clone_size: NA
j_call: TRBJ2-2
d_call: NA
cdr3_nt: TGTGCCAGCAGTGAAAAGACCGGGGAGCTGTTTTTT
cdr3_aa: CASSEKTGELFF

v_call: TRBV7-6
clone_size: NA
j_call: TRBJ2-7
d_call: TRBD2
cdr3_nt: TGTGCCAGCAGCGTGGGACTAGCGGGCTACGAGCAGTACTTC
cdr3_aa: CASSVGLAGYEQYF

v_call: TRBV13
clone_size: NA
j_call: TRBJ1-6
d_call: NA
cdr3_nt: TGTGCCAGCAGCCAGACCGGGCCTCGGGGAGGATCACCCCTCCACTTT
cdr3_aa: CASSQTGPRGGSPLHF

v_call: TRBV5-6
clone_size: NA
j_call: TRBJ2-5
d_call: NA
cdr3_nt: TGTGCCAGCAGCTTGGTACTAGCTGAAGAGACCCAGTACTTC
cdr3_aa: CASSLVLAEETQYF

v_call: TRBV19
clone_size: NA
j_call: TRBJ1-5
d_call: NA
cdr3_nt: TGTGCCAGTCTCCGGAATATAGGTGGCAATCAGCCCCAGCATTTT
cdr3_aa: CASLRNIGGNQPQHF

v_call: TRBV5-6
clone_size: once
j_call: TRBJ2-3
d_call: NA
cdr3_nt: TGTGCCAGCAGCTTGGACATGAGGACAGATACGCAGTATTTT
cdr3_aa: CASSLDMRTDTQYF

v_call: TRBV7-2
clone_size: NA
j_call: TRBJ2-1
d_call: TRBD2
cdr3_nt: TGTGCCAGCAGCCCCCTAGTTGGGGGAGGGAATGAGCAGTTCTTC
cdr3_aa: CASSPLVGGGNEQFF

v_call: TRBV5-1
clone_size: NA
j_call: TRBJ1-3
d_call: NA
cdr3_nt: TGCGCCAGCAGCGTCGGTGGGTCTGGAAACACCATATATTTT
cdr3_aa: CASSVGGSGNTIYF

v_call: TRBV6-5
clone_size: NA
j_call: TRBJ1-1
d_call: NA
cdr3_nt: TGTGCCAGCAGTTACGGAGCCGCTCTGAACACTGAAGCTTTCTTT
cdr3_aa: CASSYGAALNTEAFF

v_call: TRBV6-6
clone_size: NA
j_call: TRBJ2-4
d_call: NA
cdr3_nt: TGTGCCAGCAGTCGAGGTCCGCCTGAGGGCAAAAACATTCAGTACTTC
cdr3_aa: CASSRGPPEGKNIQYF

v_call: TRBV29-1
clone_size: NA
j_call: TRBJ2-3
d_call: NA
cdr3_nt: TGCAGCGTTGAAGTGGGTTCAGGGGATACGCAGTATTTT
cdr3_aa: CSVEVGSGDTQYF

v_call: TRBV19
clone_size: NA
j_call: TRBJ1-1
d_call: NA
cdr3_nt: TGTGCCAGTAGTATACAGGGAGGGTTCACTGAAGCTTTCTTT
cdr3_aa: CASSIQGGFTEAFF

v_call: TRBV6-1
clone_size: NA
j_call: TRBJ1-4
d_call: NA
cdr3_nt: TGTGCCAGCAGTGAGAGTCAAACTAATGAAAAACTGTTTTTT
cdr3_aa: CASSESQTNEKLFF

v_call: TRBV6-6
clone_size: few
j_call: TRBJ2-7
d_call: TRBD1
cdr3_nt: TGTGCCAGCAGTTCGACCGGGACAGTCAACGAGCAGTACTTC
cdr3_aa: CASSSTGTVNEQYF

v_call: TRBV5-1
clone_size: NA
j_call: TRBJ1-1
d_call: TRBD1
cdr3_nt: TGCGCCAGCAGCAGTACAGGGGGCATTAGGAACACTGAAGCTTTCTTT
cdr3_aa: CASSSTGGIRNTEAFF

v_call: TRBV29-1
clone_size: NA
j_call: TRBJ2-7
d_call: TRBD1
cdr3_nt: TGCAGCGTTACACTACCGGGACAGGGGGCTCGTGAGCAGTACTTC
cdr3_aa: CSVTLPGQGAREQYF

v_call: TRBV7-9
clone_size: few
j_call: TRBJ1-3
d_call: TRBD1
cdr3_nt: TGTGCCAGCAGCCCGGACAGGACCTCTGGAAACACCATATATTTT
cdr3_aa: CASSPDRTSGNTIYF

v_call: TRBV19
clone_size: NA
j_call: TRBJ1-1
d_call: NA
cdr3_nt: TGTGCCAGTAGTATAAAATTTCGGGAGGGCCTGAACACTGAAGCTTTCTTT
cdr3_aa: CASSIKFREGLNTEAFF